This T cell receptor (beta chain) emerged from a study of T cell responses to AZD1222 COVID-19 vaccine. Study-wide points: Spike-specific TCR breadth and depth grew following two AZD1222 doses. Sampling captured repertoires only after the peak T cell response.

Details on this clone: No antigen is known for it.

This CDR3 is built from 15 residues. The V segment lost 1 base and the J segment 7 bases; nucleotides outside the gene matches: 4. CDR1 is SGHKS and CDR2 is YYEKEE in the germline V gene (reference sequence). The repertoire was sequenced with immunoSEQ multiplex PCR; TCRdb's copy has only in-frame clones and lacks some. The profile shows some 130,000 clones, 88% of them singletons. The material was peripheral blood, obtained on day 0 of AZD1222 vaccination. This clonotype originated in an adult in good health. This chain uses TRBV5-5 with TRBJ2-2, with 10 positions matching TRBD2. CDR3 DNA: TGTGCCAGCAGCTTGCTAGCGGGAGAGGGCGGGGAGCTGTTTTTT. Translation: CASSLLAGEGGELFF.